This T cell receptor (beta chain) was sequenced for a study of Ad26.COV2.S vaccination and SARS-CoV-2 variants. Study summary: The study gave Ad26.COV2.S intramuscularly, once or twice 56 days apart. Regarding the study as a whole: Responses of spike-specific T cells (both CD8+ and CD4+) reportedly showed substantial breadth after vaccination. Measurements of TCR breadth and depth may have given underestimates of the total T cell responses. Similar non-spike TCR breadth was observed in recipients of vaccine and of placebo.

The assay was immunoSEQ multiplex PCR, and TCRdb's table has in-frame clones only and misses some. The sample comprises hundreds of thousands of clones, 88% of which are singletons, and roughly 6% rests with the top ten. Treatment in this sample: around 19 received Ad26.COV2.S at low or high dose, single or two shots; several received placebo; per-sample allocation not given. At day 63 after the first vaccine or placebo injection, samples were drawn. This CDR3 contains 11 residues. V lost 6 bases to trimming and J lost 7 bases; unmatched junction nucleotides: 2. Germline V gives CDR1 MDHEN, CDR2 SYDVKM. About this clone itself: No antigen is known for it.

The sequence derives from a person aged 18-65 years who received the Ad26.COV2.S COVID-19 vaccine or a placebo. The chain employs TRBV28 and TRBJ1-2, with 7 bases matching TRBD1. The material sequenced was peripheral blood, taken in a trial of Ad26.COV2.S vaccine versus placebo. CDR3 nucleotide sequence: TGTGCCAGCAGAACAGGGGTTGGCTACACCTTC. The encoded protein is CASRTGVGYTF.